This TCR beta chain was recorded in a study of CD8 T cells in ankylosing spondylitis. Study results and caveats: Disease-linked clones had a CD8+ phenotype and relatively low frequency in peripheral blood. For ankylosing spondylitis blood, a TCR beta motif of under 10 highly homologous variants appeared characteristic. Enrichment of disease-linked clones was reportedly significant in matched ankylosing spondylitis synovial fluid.

It was by quantitative 5'-RACE with molecular barcodes that TCR beta libraries were made. TCRdb re-derived calls from the 5' RACE reads in MiXCR, one entry per CDR3 protein. The sample holds 750,000 to 850,000 distinct CDR3 sequences; approximately 10% are singletons and the top ten take under 0.6%. This clonotype was observed at least ten times. Its antigen is unidentified. With V trimmed by 3 bases and J by 6 bases, 3 bases remained unmatched. CDR3 length: 14 amino acids. The germline gives CDR1 LNHNV, CDR2 YYDKDF (reference sequence). This receptor was taken from a male donor with ankylosing spondylitis. This sequence joins TRBV15 and TRBJ2-1, with 9 bases matching TRBD2. Material: blood, either unsorted or a sorted T cell fraction (not recorded which). CDR3 bases: TGTGCCACCAGCAGGGGACTAGCAGGCAATGAGCAGTTCTTC. This sequence encodes CATSRGLAGNEQFF. Combining the CDR3 with reference TRBV15 and TRBJ2-1 gives the whole variable domain DAMVIQNPRYQVTQFGKPVTLSCSQTLNHNVMYWYQQKSSQAPKLLFHYYDKDFNNEADTPDNFQSRRPNTSFCFLDIRSPGLGDTAMYLCATSRGLAGNEQFFGPGTRLTVL.